This record concerns one T cell receptor beta chain sequence. Data came from immunoSEQ multiplex PCR; TCRdb stores just in-frame clones and leaves some out. Among around 300,000 clones, 75% to 90% were seen once, and the ten largest hold approximately 11%. V was clipped by 4 bases and J by 8 bases, with 6 bases between them. Germline V lookup: CDR1 MDHEN, CDR2 SYDVKM. The CDR3 is made up of 11 amino acids. These data come from a study of blood T cell repertoires in COVID-19. The gene calls are TRBV28 and TRBJ2-1; unclear D gene. Sequencing was done on a sample of peripheral blood. The clonotype was recovered from a woman aged 70-85 years with acute or convalescent COVID-19. The CDR3 sequence: CASSSTYEQFF. As DNA, the CDR3 is TGTGCCAGCAGTTCCACATATGAGCAGTTCTTC. The entire variable domain, with the rest obtained from reference TRBV28 and TRBJ2-1, is as follows: DVKVTQSSRYLVKRTGEKVFLECVQDMDHENMFWYRQDPGLGLRLIYFSYDVKMKEKGDIPEGYSVSREKKERFSLILESASTNQTSMYLCASSSTYEQFFGPGTRLTVL.